One and the same sample provided the 13 T cell receptor beta chains below, sequenced in a study of blood T cell repertoires in COVID-19. This table comes from immunoSEQ multiplex PCR, and its TCRdb copy is limited to in-frame clones, with some not included. The table has 150,000 to 200,000 clones, approximately 88% seen once. The sample comprised peripheral blood. These receptors were taken from a woman aged 45-59 years with acute or convalescent COVID-19.

The chain joins TRBV19 to TRBJ2-1, with 10 bases fitting TRBD2. J was trimmed by 10 bases and V by 6 bases; bases with no gene match: 9. The CDR3 is 14 amino acids. Germline V gene data show CDR1 as LNHDA and CDR2 as SQIVND (reference sequence). The CDR3 DNA follows: TGTGCCAGTAGCCGAGCGGGGGGGCCGGGCGAGCAGTTCTTC. The encoded protein is CASSRAGGPGEQFF.

This chain connects TRBV11-3 to TRBJ2-3; 8 positions match TRBD2. This CDR3 region has 16 residues. V shed 5 bases, J shed 1 base, and the junction held 8 bases outside the gene matches. Germline values: CDR1 SGHNT, CDR2 YENEEA. This CDR3 is CASSPELAVGTDTQYF. In DNA, the CDR3 is TGTGCCAGCAGCCCCGAACTAGCGGTTGGCACAGATACGCAGTATTTT.

V usage is TRBV13 and J usage is TRBJ1-4; D is perhaps TRBD1 (5 bases). The CDR3 contains 13 residues. Germline V gene sequence: CDR1 PRHDT, CDR2 FYEKMQ (reference sequence). Trimming cost V 6 bases and J 7 bases, with 12 bases left between them. The CDR3 DNA sequence: TGTGCCAGCAGGACAGCTTCGAGTGAAAAACTGTTTTTT. Protein sequence: CASRTASSEKLFF.

The V call is TRBV19, the J call TRBJ1-4; 8 nucleotides agree with TRBD1. The CDR3 contains 16 residues. From germline, CDR1 is LNHDA and CDR2 SQIVND (reference sequence). Losses at the gene ends were 4 bases for V and 3 bases for J; bases not matched to a gene: 7. CDR3 in DNA: TGTGCCAGTAGTACCCCCTTACAGGGGGCTAATGAAAAACTGTTTTTT. Translating it yields CASSTPLQGANEKLFF.

V and J are TRBV7-8 and TRBJ2-5; D might be TRBD1 (8 bases). Per the germline V gene, CDR1 is SGHVS and CDR2 is FQNEAQ. This CDR3 spans 15 amino acids. Trimming stripped 3 bases from V and 4 bases from J, with 15 bases between. The CDR3 loop reads CASSFRTGRGETQYF. CDR3 DNA sequence: TGTGCCAGCAGCTTCCGGACAGGGAGGGGAGAGACCCAGTACTTC.

This chain connects TRBV9 to TRBJ2-1; 14 bases fit TRBD2. Germline CDR1 is SGDLS and CDR2 is YYNGEE. CDR3 length equals 21 residues. The junction had 12 bases not matched to a gene; V was cut back by 0 bases and J by 1 base. The CDR3 sequence: CASSVAGTGLAGVGSYNEQFF. The CDR3 nucleotides read TGTGCCAGCAGCGTAGCTGGTACGGGACTAGCGGGAGTAGGATCCTACAATGAGCAGTTCTTC.

The chain joins TRBV5-1 to TRBJ1-2, with 10 bases fitting TRBD1. In germline, CDR1 is SGHRS, CDR2 YFSETQ. This CDR3 contains 13 residues. V lost 4 bases and J lost 4; bases outside the gene matches: 1. The CDR3 nucleotides are TGCGCCAGCAGCGGGACAGGGGCCTATGGCTACACCTTC. Protein sequence: CASSGTGAYGYTF. Full variable domain (remainder filled in from reference TRBV5-1 and TRBJ1-2): KAGVTQTPRYLIKTRGQQVTLSCSPISGHRSVSWYQQTPGQGLQFLFEYFSETQRNKGNFPGRFSGRQFSNSRSEMNVSTLELGDSALYLCASSGTGAYGYTFGSGTRLTVV.

The chain carries TRBV5-1 and TRBJ1-4, with D possibly being TRBD1 (5 bases). Germline loops: CDR1 SGHRS, CDR2 YFSETQ. With 1 base removed from V and 3 bases from J, the gap between germline ends came to 10 bases. The CDR3 covers 15 residues. The CDR3 bases are TGCGCCAGCAGCTTGCAGGGCTCGGCTAATGAAAAACTGTTTTTT. Its protein product is CASSLQGSANEKLFF.

This chain uses TRBV30 with TRBJ2-7; 7 bases fit TRBD2. The CDR3 totals 13 residues. J lost 2 bases, V lost 2 bases, and 3 bases had no gene match. Germline V gene sequence: CDR1 GTSNPN, CDR2 SVGIG (reference sequence). In nucleotides, the CDR3 is TGTGCCTGGAGTACGGGGGGAGCCTACGAGCAGTACTTC. Amino acids: CAWSTGGAYEQYF.

Here the CDR3 reads CASSTPGQSTGELFF. Written as DNA, the CDR3 is TGTGCCAGCAGTACCCCGGGACAGAGCACCGGGGAGCTGTTTTTT. This rearrangement joins TRBV27 to TRBJ2-2; 7 nucleotides match TRBD1. The CDR3 runs to 15 residues. After removal of 5 bases from V and 4 bases from J, the junction contained 7 bases not matched to a gene. CDR1 MNHEY and CDR2 SMNVEV come from the germline V gene (reference sequence).

This chain uses TRBV3-1 (or the pseudogene TRBV3-2) with TRBJ1-1; D is undetermined. V lost 2 bases and J 1 base, leaving 11 bases between the germline ends. The CDR3 totals 15 residues. CDR1 is LGHDT, CDR2 YNNKEL, per germline (reference sequence). CDR3 loop: CASSQSFDKNTEAFF. In DNA, the CDR3 is TGTGCCAGCAGCCAATCCTTTGACAAGAACACTGAAGCTTTCTTT.

V is TRBV2 and J is TRBJ1-1; TRBD1 is a possible D gene (5 bases). The CDR3 is 14 residues long. Trimming cost V 5 bases and J 4 bases, with 14 bases left between them. In germline, CDR1 is SNHLY, CDR2 FYNNEI. As DNA, the CDR3 is TGTGCCAGCAGTTACCAGACAGCCGGCACTGAAGCTTTCTTT. Residues: CASSYQTAGTEAFF. Combining the CDR3 with reference TRBV2 and TRBJ1-1 gives the whole variable domain EPEVTQTPSHQVTQMGQEVILRCVPISNHLYFYWYRQILGQKVEFLVSFYNNEISEKSEIFDDQFSVERPDGSNFTLKIRSTKLEDSAMYFCASSYQTAGTEAFFGQGTRLTVV.

J is TRBJ1-2 and V is TRBV9; D is possibly TRBD1 (6 bases). Germline loops: CDR1 SGDLS, CDR2 YYNGEE. The CDR3 runs to 14 residues. Trimming pared 0 bases from V and 4 bases from J, leaving 10 bases between. The CDR3 loop is CASSVDGGAYGYTF. For the CDR3, the DNA is TGTGCCAGCAGCGTAGATGGGGGGGCCTATGGCTACACCTTC.